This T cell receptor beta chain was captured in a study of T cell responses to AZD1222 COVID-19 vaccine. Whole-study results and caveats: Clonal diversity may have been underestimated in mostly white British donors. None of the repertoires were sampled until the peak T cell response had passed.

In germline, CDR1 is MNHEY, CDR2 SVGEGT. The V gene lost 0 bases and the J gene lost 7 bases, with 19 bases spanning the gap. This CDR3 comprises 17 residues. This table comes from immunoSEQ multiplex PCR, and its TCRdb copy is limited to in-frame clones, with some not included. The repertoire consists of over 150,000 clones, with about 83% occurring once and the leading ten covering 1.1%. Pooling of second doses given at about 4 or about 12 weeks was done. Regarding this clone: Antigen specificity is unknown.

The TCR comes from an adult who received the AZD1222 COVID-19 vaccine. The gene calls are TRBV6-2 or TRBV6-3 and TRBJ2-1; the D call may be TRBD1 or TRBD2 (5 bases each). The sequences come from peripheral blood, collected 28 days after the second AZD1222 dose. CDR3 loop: CASSYSGQRIKYNEQFF. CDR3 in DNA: TGTGCCAGCAGTTACTCGGGGCAGCGGATTAAATATAATGAGCAGTTCTTC.